This TCR beta chain emerged from a study of beta chain features in type 1 diabetes. The V gene lost 3 bases and the J gene lost 5 bases, with 9 bases spanning the gap. The CDR3 length is 13 residues. Germline values: CDR1 SGHTA, CDR2 FQGNSA. This clone has more than one count but fewer than ten. The investigators reverse transcribed all of the isolated RNA, so they sequenced expressed TCRB transcripts. Method: immunoSEQ multiplex PCR; TCRdb's copy keeps in-frame clones and lacks some. Counted here are under 250,000 clones, roughly 13% occurring once; the ten biggest clones make up around 0.03%. The clonotype comes from a woman in her forties in good health. The sequenced material came from naive CD4+ T cells from blood. V and J are TRBV7-2 and TRBJ2-3; D is perhaps TRBD2 (6 bases). The CDR3 bases are TGTGCCAGCAGCTTGCTAGCGAGAGATACGCAGTATTTT. It is translated as CASSLLARDTQYF.